These T cell receptor beta chains were read from a single sample in a study of cytomegalovirus exposure and HLA in healthy donors. The method was immunoSEQ multiplex PCR; TCRdb's version includes in-frame clones alone and lacks a portion of them. The sample has some 150,000 clones, around 87% seen once; the top ten hold more than 4%. Sequences were obtained from PBMCs. All receptors derive from a woman aged 25 to 39 in good health and CMV-seronegative. Each CDR3 is given with its conserved first and last residue. The order of the fields is J gene, D gene, clone size, CDR3 length, V gene, CDR3 protein, CDR3 DNA. The D gene is left open where the match is weak. For some rows the clone size is stated as once, few or many, or as a class when expanded; others skip it.

TRBJ2-7,TRBD1,few,13,TRBV5-8,CASTPRTGWEQYF,TGTGCCAGCACACCTCGGACAGGGTGGGAGCAGTACTTC
TRBJ2-1,TRBD2,NA,16,TRBV6-6,CASRHRIAGGYNEQFF,TGTGCCAGCAGGCATCGTATAGCGGGAGGCTACAATGAGCAGTTCTTC
TRBJ1-5,NA,NA,14,TRBV19,CASGGGTGNQPQHF,TGTGCCAGTGGGGGGGGGACGGGCAATCAGCCCCAGCATTTT
TRBJ1-2,NA,NA,14,TRBV5-1,CASSPQQGNYGYTF,TGCGCCAGCAGCCCCCAACAGGGAAATTATGGCTACACCTTC
TRBJ2-1,NA,NA,14,TRBV7-3,CASSFSGSYNEQFF,TGTGCCAGCAGCTTTAGCGGATCCTACAATGAGCAGTTCTTC
TRBJ1-2,NA,NA,14,TRBV30,CAWSQDLGVSGYTF,TGTGCCTGGAGTCAAGATTTAGGGGTGTCCGGCTACACCTTC
TRBJ1-2,TRBD1,NA,16,TRBV9,CASSVESRTGMGGYTF,TGTGCCAGCAGCGTAGAATCCCGGACAGGGATGGGGGGCTACACCTTC
TRBJ1-1,TRBD1,NA,12,TRBV5-4,CASSLQGGEAFF,TGTGCCAGCAGCCTGCAGGGGGGTGAAGCTTTCTTT
TRBJ2-7,NA,once,14,TRBV27,CASSLRGQTYEQYF,TGTGCCAGCAGTTTAAGGGGACAAACCTACGAGCAGTACTTC
TRBJ2-7,TRBD1,NA,14,TRBV7-2,CASSLGDSLYEQYF,TGTGCCAGCAGCTTGGGGGACAGCCTCTACGAGCAGTACTTC
TRBJ2-1,NA,NA,12,TRBV21-1,CASWSPGNEQFF,TGTGCCAGCTGGTCCCCCGGTAATGAGCAGTTCTTC
TRBJ2-2,TRBD2,NA,17,TRBV27,CASSQWTSGKFTGELFF,TGTGCCAGCAGTCAATGGACTAGCGGGAAATTCACCGGGGAGCTGTTTTTT
TRBJ1-1,TRBD1,NA,15,TRBV7-9,CASSPTPGQGTEAFF,TGTGCCAGCAGCCCCACCCCAGGACAGGGCACTGAAGCTTTCTTT
TRBJ2-3,NA,NA,15,TRBV28,CASRLGIQGGGTQYF,TGTGCCAGCAGACTGGGGATACAGGGCGGAGGTACGCAGTATTTT
TRBJ2-1,TRBD1,NA,15,TRBV6-5,CASSLDRVAYNEQFF,TGTGCCAGCAGTTTGGACAGGGTTGCCTACAATGAGCAGTTCTTC
TRBJ1-1,NA,NA,16,TRBV6-6,CASSYGGAYLNTEAFF,TGTGCCAGCAGTTACGGGGGGGCTTATTTGAACACTGAAGCTTTCTTT
TRBJ2-1,TRBD2,NA,15,TRBV10-3,CAISDLAGYSDEQFF,TGTGCCATCAGTGATCTAGCGGGCTACTCGGATGAGCAGTTCTTC
TRBJ1-1,NA,NA,14,TRBV11-2,CASSATGFNTEAFF,TGTGCCAGCAGCGCGACAGGATTTAACACTGAAGCTTTCTTT
TRBJ2-1,TRBD1,NA,16,TRBV5-6,CASSLSGTGGSYEQFF,TGTGCCAGCAGCCTATCAGGGACAGGGGGTAGCTATGAGCAGTTCTTC
TRBJ2-5,TRBD2,NA,15,TRBV27,CASSTSGARGETQYF,TGTGCCAGCTCGACTAGCGGGGCGAGGGGGGAGACCCAGTACTTC
TRBJ2-6,NA,NA,17,TRBV7-2,CASSPRGQYSGANVLTF,TGTGCCAGCAGCCCCAGGGGACAATACTCTGGGGCCAACGTCCTGACTTTC
TRBJ1-1,NA,NA,14,TRBV15,CATSRGLPNTEAFF,TGTGCCACCAGCAGAGGACTGCCGAACACTGAAGCTTTCTTT
TRBJ1-1,NA,NA,13,TRBV28,CASSLRVNTEAFF,TGTGCCAGCAGTTTAAGAGTGAACACTGAAGCTTTCTTT
TRBJ2-7,TRBD1,few,14,TRBV6-1,CASSGGTGSYEQYF,TGTGCCAGCAGTGGCGGGACAGGGTCCTACGAGCAGTACTTC
TRBJ1-3,TRBD1,NA,18,TRBV28,CASSLPGTGTVGGNTIYF,TGTGCCAGCAGTTTGCCAGGGACAGGGACCGTGGGAGGAAACACCATATATTTT
TRBJ1-1,NA,NA,16,TRBV27,CASSSRLGRRGTEAFF,TGTGCCAGCAGTTCCCGGTTGGGGCGGCGTGGCACTGAAGCTTTCTTT
TRBJ2-1,TRBD2,NA,18,TRBV5-3,CARSAAPSAQRGDNEQFF,TGTGCCAGAAGCGCGGCCCCTAGCGCGCAGCGGGGGGACAATGAGCAGTTCTTC
TRBJ2-2,NA,NA,15,TRBV28,CAISPSGTNTGELFF,TGTGCCATCTCTCCGTCAGGGACTAACACCGGGGAGCTGTTTTTT
TRBJ2-3,TRBD2,NA,16,TRBV12-5,CASGSVLGREPDTQYF,TGTGCTAGTGGTTCCGTCTTGGGGCGGGAGCCAGATACGCAGTATTTT
TRBJ2-7,TRBD2,NA,18,TRBV7-2,CASSIATSGRAKGREQYF,TGTGCCAGCAGCATCGCGACTAGCGGGAGGGCTAAGGGGCGCGAGCAGTACTTC
TRBJ1-3,NA,NA,16,TRBV7-2,CASSLTSQASGNTIYF,TGTGCCAGCAGCTTAACGAGTCAGGCCTCTGGAAACACCATATATTTT
TRBJ1-1,NA,NA,15,TRBV18,CASSPLQTANTEAFF,TGTGCCAGCTCACCACTTCAGACAGCGAATACTGAAGCTTTCTTT
TRBJ1-2,TRBD1,NA,13,TRBV28,CASSYGTVGGYTF,TGTGCCAGCAGCTACGGGACAGTCGGTGGCTACACCTTC
TRBJ1-5,TRBD1,NA,14,TRBV2,CASQTGLSNQPQHF,TGTGCCAGCCAGACAGGGCTGAGCAATCAGCCCCAGCATTTT
TRBJ2-7,TRBD2,few,15,TRBV6-1,CASSPRLAGSNEQYF,TGTGCCAGCAGCCCCAGACTAGCGGGTTCCAACGAGCAGTACTTC
TRBJ1-2,TRBD1,NA,15,TRBV28,CASSLDGRGYGGYTF,TGTGCCAGCAGTTTAGATGGCAGGGGGTATGGTGGCTACACCTTC
TRBJ2-7,NA,NA,11,TRBV7-8,CASSLVGEQYF,TGTGCCAGCAGCTTGGTCGGCGAGCAGTACTTC
TRBJ2-1,NA,NA,15,TRBV4-3,CASSQAGEAYNEQFF,TGCGCCAGCAGCCAAGCGGGAGAAGCCTACAATGAGCAGTTCTTC
TRBJ1-6,TRBD1,NA,15,TRBV30,CAWSPRTGGNSPLHF,TGTGCCTGGAGCCCGAGGACAGGGGGCAATTCACCCCTCCACTTT
TRBJ1-2,TRBD1,NA,14,TRBV29-1,CSVEPRQGNYGYTF,TGCAGCGTTGAACCTCGACAGGGGAACTATGGCTACACCTTC
TRBJ2-7,NA,NA,14,TRBV4-3,CASSQDIQGYEQYF,TGCGCCAGCAGCCAAGATATACAGGGCTACGAGCAGTACTTC
TRBJ1-2,NA,NA,13,TRBV5-8,CASSLGQRHGYTF,TGTGCCAGCAGCTTAGGACAGAGGCATGGCTACACCTTC
TRBJ2-5,NA,NA,13,TRBV7-9,CASVIQGGETQYF,TGTGCCAGCGTCATTCAGGGGGGAGAGACCCAGTACTTC
TRBJ1-1,TRBD1,NA,15,TRBV28,CASSPADREGAEAFF,TGTGCCAGCAGTCCGGCGGACAGGGAGGGAGCTGAAGCTTTCTTT
TRBJ1-6,NA,NA,17,TRBV19,CASSEMAGGSYNSPLHF,TGTGCCAGTAGCGAGATGGCCGGGGGATCCTATAATTCACCCCTCCACTTT
TRBJ2-7,NA,NA,15,TRBV11-2,CASSSGTGSSYEQYF,TGTGCCAGCAGCTCGGGCACAGGGAGCTCCTACGAGCAGTACTTC
TRBJ2-5,NA,NA,14,TRBV28,CASWGGGARETQYF,TGTGCCAGCTGGGGTGGGGGGGCGCGGGAGACCCAGTACTTC
TRBJ2-5,NA,NA,13,TRBV7-2,CASSLAVRETQYF,TGTGCCAGCAGCTTAGCGGTGCGAGAGACCCAGTACTTC
TRBJ2-5,NA,NA,16,TRBV4-3,CASSRGGGGWDETQYF,TGCGCCAGCAGCCGAGGGGGGGGAGGTTGGGATGAGACCCAGTACTTC
TRBJ1-3,NA,NA,16,TRBV18,CASSTGGGSSGNTIYF,TGTGCCAGCTCAACGGGTGGAGGGAGCTCTGGAAACACCATATATTTT
TRBJ2-2,NA,few,15,TRBV6-5,CASSHGRGNTGELFF,TGTGCCAGCAGCCACGGGCGGGGTAACACCGGGGAGCTGTTTTTT
TRBJ2-1,TRBD2,NA,16,TRBV28,CASSSPAGGPVNEQFF,TGTGCCAGCAGCTCTCCAGCGGGAGGGCCGGTAAATGAGCAGTTCTTC
TRBJ1-1,TRBD1,large,14,TRBV10-1,CASRTGGMNTEAFF,TGCGCCAGCAGGACAGGGGGCATGAACACTGAAGCTTTCTTT
TRBJ1-1,NA,NA,14,TRBV7-9,CASSSVERNTEAFF,TGTGCCAGCAGCTCCGTGGAGAGGAACACTGAAGCTTTCTTT
TRBJ2-3,TRBD2,NA,16,TRBV7-9,CASSSTAGAGTDTQYF,TGTGCCAGCAGCTCCACAGCGGGGGCAGGGACAGATACGCAGTATTTT
TRBJ1-2,TRBD1,NA,17,TRBV18,CASSPGTGTQRSYGYTF,TGTGCCAGCTCACCAGGGACAGGGACTCAAAGGAGCTATGGCTACACCTTC
TRBJ2-7,NA,NA,14,TRBV28,CASATLSGNYEQYF,TGTGCCAGCGCCACCCTTAGCGGAAACTACGAGCAGTACTTC
TRBJ1-2,NA,NA,12,TRBV6-4,CASSDRGFGYTF,TGTGCCAGCAGTGACAGAGGTTTTGGCTACACCTTC